Following are 16 T cell receptor beta chains from one sample sequenced in a study of shared clonotypes between healthy human individuals. The repertoire was sequenced with immunoSEQ multiplex PCR; TCRdb's copy has only in-frame clones and lacks some. The data contain a few million clones, under 95% of them singletons. Sequences were obtained from naive CD4+ T cells from PBMCs. Subset given: CD45RA+ positively selected. All receptors derive from a man aged 18 to 30 in good health. Some clones in this sample may be carry-over from other donors' samples.

The rearrangement uses TRBV9 and TRBJ2-2; TRBD1 is a possible D gene (5 bases). V dropped 0 bases and J dropped 5 bases, with 8 bases sitting between them. The CDR3 totals 14 residues. Germline V CDR1 and CDR2: SGDLS, YYNGEE. For the CDR3, the DNA is TGTGCCAGCAGCGTAGAGGGGAAAACCGGGGAGCTGTTTTTT. This encodes CASSVEGKTGELFF.

The rearrangement joins TRBV27 to TRBJ1-1; 7 bases align to TRBD1. Germline V lookup: CDR1 MNHEY, CDR2 SMNVEV (reference sequence). This CDR3 has 14 residues. With V trimmed by 5 bases and J by 6 bases, 9 bases remained unmatched. Here the CDR3 reads CASSRAGTAPEAFF. The CDR3 nucleotides read TGTGCCAGCAGTCGGGCCGGGACAGCCCCTGAAGCTTTCTTT.

This chain links TRBV5-1 with TRBJ2-3; D is undetermined. Germline CDR1 is SGHRS and CDR2 is YFSETQ. This CDR3 spans 14 amino acids. The V end was cut by 4 bases, the J end by 3 bases, with 12 bases between. CDR3 sequence reads: CASSRLGSTDTQYF. In DNA, the CDR3 is TGCGCCAGCAGCCGGTTAGGCAGTACAGATACGCAGTATTTT.

The rearrangement joins TRBV18 to TRBJ2-7, with D hard to call. Germline V gene data show CDR1 as KGHSH and CDR2 as LQKENI. The CDR3 has 13 residues. V was pared by 1 base and J by 6 bases, with 10 bases between. The CDR3 loop is CASSPLDVSEQYF. DNA of the CDR3: TGTGCCAGCTCACCACTGGATGTCTCCGAGCAGTACTTC.

This clone has just a few counts. This chain links TRBV19 with TRBJ1-1; TRBD1 is a possible D gene (6 bases). Trimming removed 1 base at V and 7 bases at J, with 10 bases between. The CDR3 length is 13 residues. CDR1 and CDR2 from the germline V gene are LNHDA and SQIVND (reference sequence). The CDR3 region is CASSIALDSEAFF. The CDR3 DNA reads TGTGCCAGTAGTATAGCCCTGGACAGTGAAGCTTTCTTT.

The V call is TRBV4-3, the J call TRBJ2-6; D is unclear. V was shortened by 4 bases and J by 0 bases, with 13 bases between the two germline ends. Germline CDR1 reads LGHNA; CDR2 reads YSLEER. There are 17 residues in the CDR3. The CDR3: CASSPEPARSGANVLTF. The CDR3 DNA follows: TGCGCCAGCAGCCCGGAACCAGCTCGCTCTGGGGCCAACGTCCTGACTTTC.

The V call is TRBV10-1, the J call TRBJ2-7, with 9 bases matching TRBD2. With V trimmed by 0 bases and J by 2 bases, 8 bases remained unmatched. CDR3 length equals 17 residues. Per the germline V gene, CDR1 is WNHNN and CDR2 is SYGVQD (reference sequence). In DNA form, the CDR3 reads TGCGCCAGCAGTGAGTCGGTAGTAGCGGGAGCCCCCTACGAGCAGTACTTC. Protein sequence: CASSESVVAGAPYEQYF.

The V and J genes are TRBV6-1 and TRBJ1-1; TRBD1 might be the D (5 bases). CDR1 is MNHNS, CDR2 SASEGT, per germline. V lost 8 bases and J lost 6, with 16 bases in between. CDR3 size: 13 residues. CDR3 amino acids: CASQRVVGAEAFF. CDR3 in DNA: TGTGCCAGCCAAAGAGTCGTGGGGGCTGAAGCTTTCTTT.

This clone occurred once. The junction does not match germline at one end; this may be a read error. This chain uses TRBV13 with TRBJ2-5; D may be TRBD2 (6 bases). The CDR3 consists of 17 residues. Germline V gene sequence: CDR1 PRHDT, CDR2 FYEKMQ (reference sequence). CDR3 amino acids: CASSLKRRDWVSYEQHF. Here the CDR3 DNA reads TGTGCCAGCAGCTTAAAACGACGGGACTGGGTCTCCTACGAGCAGCACTTC.

This rearrangement joins TRBV29-1 to TRBJ1-1, with a tentative D call TRBD1 (5 bases). This CDR3 has 14 amino acids. Trimming removed 4 bases from V and 3 bases from J, with 15 bases in between. Germline V gene lookup returns CDR1 SQVTM and CDR2 ANQGSEA. In DNA form, the CDR3 reads TGCAGCGTTGCAGTGCGGGGGAGCCACACTGAAGCTTTCTTT. Its translation: CSVAVRGSHTEAFF.

V is TRBV5-1 and J is TRBJ2-2; D not resolved. Germline V gives CDR1 SGHRS, CDR2 YFSETQ. CDR3 length: 12 amino acids. V lost 0 bases to trimming and J lost 8 bases, with 5 bases between them. The CDR3 DNA reads TGCGCCAGCAGCTTGGAACTAGGGGAGCTGTTTTTT. Translated, it gives CASSLELGELFF.

The genes are TRBV9 and TRBJ2-5, with TRBD1 matching 10 bases. With V trimmed by 0 bases and J by 2 bases, 1 base remained unmatched. The CDR3 spans 15 residues. Germline V gene data show CDR1 as SGDLS and CDR2 as YYNGEE. The CDR3 loop is CASSVGDRGQETQYF. CDR3 coding DNA: TGTGCCAGCAGCGTAGGGGACAGGGGACAAGAGACCCAGTACTTC.

This rearrangement joins TRBV4-3 to TRBJ1-5, with D tentatively TRBD1 (5 bases). This CDR3 has 13 residues. The germline V gene encodes CDR1 LGHNA and CDR2 YSLEER. V lost 5 bases and J 1 base, leaving 6 bases between the germline ends. The CDR3 protein is CASSRGSNQPQHF. As DNA, the CDR3 is TGCGCCAGCAGCAGGGGCAGCAATCAGCCCCAGCATTTT.

As concerns this clone: Other DNA sequences in the same sample also yield this CDR3. The chain has TRBV9 and TRBJ2-1; TRBD2 matches at 14 bases. With 2 bases clipped from V and 8 bases from J, the junction kept 3 bases outside the gene matches. The CDR3 runs to 15 residues. The germline gives CDR1 SGDLS, CDR2 YYNGEE. The CDR3 spells CASSVGTSGSYEQFF. DNA of the CDR3: TGTGCCAGCAGCGTGGGGACTAGCGGGAGTTATGAGCAGTTCTTC. Filled out from reference TRBV9 and TRBJ2-1, the complete variable domain reads DSGVTQTPKHLITATGQRVTLRCSPRSGDLSVYWYQQSLDQGLQFLIQYYNGEERAKGNILERFSAQQFPDLHSELNLSSLELGDSALYFCASSVGTSGSYEQFFGPGTRLTVL.

As to this clone: The sample holds other DNA sequences that translate to the same CDR3. CDR3 amino acids: CASSKGQGGYEQYF. Written as DNA, the CDR3 is TGTGCCAGCAGTAAGGGACAGGGCGGCTACGAGCAGTACTTC. V gene TRBV6-1 combines with J gene TRBJ2-7; 9 nucleotides agree with TRBD1. With 5 bases clipped from V and 3 bases from J, the junction kept 5 bases outside the gene matches. The CDR3 totals 14 residues. Germline V gene sequence: CDR1 MNHNS, CDR2 SASEGT.

The count of this clone is one. The chain combines TRBV5-1 with TRBJ1-4, with D uncertain. The CDR3 extends over 13 amino acids. Germline CDR1 is SGHRS and CDR2 is YFSETQ. V was trimmed by 4 bases and J by 4 bases, leaving 8 bases between them. CDR3 coding DNA: TGCGCCAGCAGCCCGGTCTTTAATGAAAAACTGTTTTTT. This translates into CASSPVFNEKLFF.